This T cell receptor beta chain is from a study of T cells expressing NK-cell markers. The germline V gene has CDR1 SEHNR and CDR2 FQNEAQ (reference sequence). This CDR3 has 15 amino acids. Following a re-call of the 5' RACE reads, TCRdb has one entry per CDR3 protein and lacks DNA. The sample features over 150,000 distinct CDR3 sequences, with over 35% in its top ten. This TCR was sampled from a woman aged 50 to 65 in good health. The V gene is TRBV7-9, the J gene TRBJ1-2; TCRdb's D call of TRBD1 is untestable without DNA. Sequenced sample: blood T cells: a sorted CD56 or NKG2C T cell subset, CD4+ or CD8+ T cells, or bulk PBMC T cells (not recorded which). The CDR3 spells CASSPSTGLVSGYTF.